These 10 T cell receptor beta chains were all obtained from the same sample, sequenced in a study of shared clonotypes between healthy human individuals. Sequenced by immunoSEQ multiplex PCR; TCRdb stores in-frame clones only, minus some. Of about 520,000 clones in the sample, about 96% were seen once. Sequenced sample: naive CD4+ T cells sorted from blood. Subset in this sample: CD45RA+ positively selected. The source of these receptors is a woman younger than 45 in good health.

This chain connects TRBV27 to TRBJ1-2; D perhaps matches TRBD1 (6 bases). From germline, CDR1 is MNHEY and CDR2 SMNVEV (reference sequence). Trimming took off 5 bases at V and 3 bases at J, with 16 bases between the two ends. The CDR3 covers 15 residues. For the CDR3, the DNA is TGTGCCAGCAGTAGTGGGGGACATCTGGACTATGGCTACACCTTC. Translating it yields CASSSGGHLDYGYTF.

This rearrangement joins TRBV5-1 to TRBJ2-7; no clear D. V was cut by 1 base and J by 3 bases, with 8 bases left in between. This CDR3 contains 13 residues. CDR1 is SGHRS and CDR2 is YFSETQ in the germline V gene. CDR3: CASSLTDRYEQYF. The CDR3 DNA follows: TGCGCCAGCAGCTTGACGGACCGCTACGAGCAGTACTTC. Using reference TRBV5-1 and TRBJ2-7 for the parts outside the CDR3, the full variable domain is KAGVTQTPRYLIKTRGQQVTLSCSPISGHRSVSWYQQTPGQGLQFLFEYFSETQRNKGNFPGRFSGRQFSNSRSEMNVSTLELGDSALYLCASSLTDRYEQYFGPGTRLTVT.

This chain joins TRBV10-2 and TRBJ2-1; 14 nucleotides line up with TRBD2. The CDR3 runs 16 residues. Trimming cost V 2 bases and J 10 bases; bases outside gene matches: 7. Germline V lookup: CDR1 WSHSY, CDR2 SAAADI. This chain's CDR3 is CASSETTSGRVWEQFF. The CDR3, as DNA: TGCGCCAGCAGTGAGACGACTAGCGGGAGGGTGTGGGAGCAGTTCTTC.

The V call is TRBV5-6, the J call TRBJ2-1; no definite D call. The CDR3 loop spans 16 amino acids. The ends were cut back, 1 base at V and 0 bases at J, with 11 bases in the middle. Germline V gives CDR1 SGHDT, CDR2 YYEEEE. DNA for the CDR3: TGTGCCAGCAGCTTGAGTCCTACCTTCTCCTACAATGAGCAGTTCTTC. It yields the protein CASSLSPTFSYNEQFF.

This rearrangement joins TRBV23-1 to TRBJ2-1; D is tentatively TRBD1 or TRBD2 (5 bases each). TRBV23-1 is treated as an ORF (open reading frame) with a function not yet certain. The CDR3 has 18 residues. Trimming pared 4 bases from V and 2 bases from J, leaving 21 bases between. The CDR3 region is CASSLPCSPGPTYNEQFF. CDR3 nucleotide sequence: TGCGCCAGCAGTCTCCCCTGTTCCCCGGGACCCACCTACAATGAGCAGTTCTTC.

The chain uses TRBV19 and TRBJ1-4, with a weak D call TRBD1 (5 bases). Per the germline V gene, CDR1 is LNHDA and CDR2 is SQIVND (reference sequence). This CDR3 has 15 residues. Trimming left V 5 bases short and J 4 bases short, with 14 bases between. In DNA, the CDR3 is TGTGCCAGTAGTTTCCGGACGGGACTTAATGAAAAACTGTTTTTT. Its protein is CASSFRTGLNEKLFF.

The chain has TRBV5-1 and TRBJ2-3; 10 bases are shared with TRBD1. Germline lookup yields CDR1 SGHRS and CDR2 YFSETQ. V was pared by 5 bases and J by 9 bases, with 9 bases of the junction left unmatched. CDR3 length: 14 amino acids. Written as DNA, the CDR3 is TGCGCCAGCAGGGAGGGACAGGGGTTGTTAACGCAGTATTTT. Translated, it gives CASREGQGLLTQYF.

The chain carries TRBV7-9 and TRBJ2-2; 7 bases agree with TRBD2. The CDR3 runs to 14 residues. The V segment lost 4 bases and the J segment 5 bases; nucleotides outside the gene matches: 4. Germline loops: CDR1 SEHNR, CDR2 FQNEAQ (reference sequence). CDR3 region: CASSWTSLTGELFF. The CDR3 nucleotides are TGTGCCAGCAGCTGGACTAGTTTAACCGGGGAGCTGTTTTTT. Full variable domain (rest looked up from reference TRBV7-9 and TRBJ2-2): DTGVSQNPRHKITKRGQNVTFRCDPISEHNRLYWYRQTLGQGPEFLTYFQNEAQLEKSRLLSDRFSAERPKGSFSTLEIQRTEQGDSAMYLCASSWTSLTGELFFGEGSRLTVL.

The chain is built from TRBV2 and TRBJ1-5, with D unclear. This CDR3 contains 14 residues. The V end lost 4 bases, the J end lost 6 bases, and 13 bases lay between the germline ends. CDR1 is SNHLY, CDR2 FYNNEI, per germline. The CDR3 here is CASSGMGTSQPQHF. As DNA, the CDR3 is TGTGCCAGCAGTGGGATGGGAACGAGTCAGCCCCAGCATTTT.

The chain joins TRBV11-2 to TRBJ1-1; D unclear. The CDR3 contains 12 residues. Trimming pared 3 bases from V and 7 bases from J, leaving 9 bases between. Germline V CDR1 and CDR2: SGHAT, FQNNGV. The CDR3, as DNA: TGTGCCAGCAGCTTGTTAGGCAGTGAAGCTTTCTTT. Amino acids: CASSLLGSEAFF.